The rows below give T cell receptor beta chains drawn from one sample of a study of cytomegalovirus exposure and HLA in healthy donors. Libraries were prepared by immunoSEQ multiplex PCR; TCRdb keeps only in-frame clonotypes and omits some of them. The data hold some 150,000 clones, with around 79% observed a single time. Sequenced: PBMCs. These receptors came from a man aged 40-49 years in good health and CMV-seronegative. The CDR3 runs from the conserved cysteine through the conserved F or W. A D gene is named only where the DNA matches it firmly. Only part of the rows carry a size: once, few, many, or a class if the clone is expanded.

v_gene	j_gene	d_gene	abundance	CDR3nt	CDR3aa
TRBV2	TRBJ1-5	.	.	TGTGCCAGCCGCCGGACTGATGTTAGCAATCAGCCCCAGCATTTT	CASRRTDVSNQPQHF
TRBV30	TRBJ2-7	TRBD2	.	TGTGCCTGGAGTCCCGACGGGGGGAGCTACGAGCAGTACTTC	CAWSPDGGSYEQYF
TRBV9	TRBJ1-3	.	.	TGTGCCAGCAGCGCTGGAGGGGCTTTAATCGGAAACACCATATATTTT	CASSAGGALIGNTIYF
TRBV9	TRBJ1-5	.	.	TGTGCCAGCAGCGTAGACGGTAGCAATCAGCCCCAGCATTTT	CASSVDGSNQPQHF
TRBV29-1	TRBJ2-1	.	.	TGCAGCGCCTGGGACACTCAATATGAGCAGTTCTTC	CSAWDTQYEQFF
TRBV6-4	TRBJ1-4	TRBD1	.	TGTGCCAGCAGTGAGGAAGGAACAGGGGGTGAAAAACTGTTTTTT	CASSEEGTGGEKLFF
TRBV5-1	TRBJ2-7	TRBD1	few	TGCGCCAGCAGCTTCACAGGGGCTTACGAGCAGTACTTC	CASSFTGAYEQYF
TRBV6-5	TRBJ2-5	TRBD2	.	TGTGCCAGCAGTTACACCGGGACTAGAGAGGGGACCCAGTACTTC	CASSYTGTREGTQYF
TRBV5-4	TRBJ2-2	.	.	TGTGCCAGCAGCTTGACTGGCGGGGAGCTGTTTTTT	CASSLTGGELFF
TRBV28	TRBJ1-5	.	.	TGTGCCAGCAGTTTGGTTTCAGGGAAAGGCAATCAGCCCCAGCATTTT	CASSLVSGKGNQPQHF
TRBV27	TRBJ1-1	.	.	TGTGCCAGCAGTCCATGGGGGGGGAAGAACACTGAAGCTTTCTTT	CASSPWGGKNTEAFF
TRBV29-1	TRBJ1-1	.	.	TGCAGCGTTGCCGGAAGGGGCCGGATTTCGGGCACTGAAGCTTTCTTT	CSVAGRGRISGTEAFF
TRBV19	TRBJ1-1	.	few	TGTGCCAGTACGGAGGGCACTGAAGCTTTCTTT	CASTEGTEAFF
TRBV6-5	TRBJ1-2	.	.	TGTGCCAGCAGTTACTCAACGCAGGGCTATGGCTACACCTTC	CASSYSTQGYGYTF
TRBV4-3	TRBJ1-1	.	once	TGCGCCAGCAGCCAAACCAGGAACACTGAAGCTTTCTTT	CASSQTRNTEAFF
TRBV14	TRBJ1-4	.	.	TGTGCCAGCAGCCAGCTAACAGACAGAGCAACTAATGAAAAACTGTTTTTT	CASSQLTDRATNEKLFF
TRBV5-4	TRBJ1-1	.	.	TGTGCCAGCAGCGACAGAGACAGATTGAACACTGAAGCTTTCTTT	CASSDRDRLNTEAFF
TRBV7-6	TRBJ2-1	.	.	TGTGCCAGCAGCCAGGGTCATTCCCTTCTTGAGCAGTTCTTC	CASSQGHSLLEQFF
TRBV5-4	TRBJ2-5	.	.	TGTGCCAGCAGCCCCCGGGGGTCAGAGACCCAGTACTTC	CASSPRGSETQYF
TRBV5-1	TRBJ1-2	.	.	TGCGCCAGCAGTCCAGGGGAGAAGAGCTATGGCTACACCTTC	CASSPGEKSYGYTF
TRBV7-6	TRBJ2-1	TRBD1	few	TGTGCCAGCAGCGCAGGGACAGGGACCTACAATGAGCAGTTCTTC	CASSAGTGTYNEQFF
TRBV9	TRBJ1-6	.	.	TGTGCCAGCAGCAAAGGGGGGGTCCTCTCCTATAATTCACCCCTCCACTTT	CASSKGGVLSYNSPLHF
TRBV5-4	TRBJ1-1	.	.	TGTGCCAGCAGCCCGAGGGTTATGAACACTGAAGCTTTCTTT	CASSPRVMNTEAFF
TRBV6-5	TRBJ1-1	.	.	TGTGCCAGCAGTTACTCGAGGGCGGTGAACACTGAAGCTTTCTTT	CASSYSRAVNTEAFF
TRBV7-6	TRBJ2-1	.	once	TGTGCCAGCAGCTTAGATACAGGCAACGAGCAGTTCTTC	CASSLDTGNEQFF
TRBV5-6	TRBJ2-3	TRBD1	.	TGTGCCACCCTTCAGTCCGGGACAGAATCAGATACGCAGTATTTT	CATLQSGTESDTQYF
TRBV5-1	TRBJ2-7	.	.	TGCGCCAGCCGACGGGATTCCTACGAGCAGTACTTC	CASRRDSYEQYF
TRBV6-5	TRBJ2-7	.	.	TGTGCCAGCGGGGCTGGGCCCTACGAGCAGTACTTC	CASGAGPYEQYF
TRBV5-1	TRBJ2-2	.	.	TGCGCCAGCAGCCAGACAGGTCCCAGCACCGGGGAGCTGTTTTTT	CASSQTGPSTGELFF
TRBV28	TRBJ2-1	.	.	TGTGCCAGCACCCCAATGACAGCTTACAATGAGCAGTTCTTC	CASTPMTAYNEQFF
TRBV7-6	TRBJ2-3	.	.	TGTGCCAGCAGCTCCCCTAGCGATGGCACAGATACGCAGTATTTT	CASSSPSDGTDTQYF
TRBV10-3	TRBJ1-3	.	.	TGTGCCATCAGTGATTCCGGTGTCTCTGGAAACACCATATATTTT	CAISDSGVSGNTIYF
TRBV7-9	TRBJ2-7	TRBD1	.	TGTGCCAGCAGCTTCACAGGGGCGGGCGAGCAGTACTTC	CASSFTGAGEQYF
TRBV10-3	TRBJ2-3	TRBD2	once	TGTGCCATCATGCTACAAAGCGGGGAGGGCATTGATACGCAGTATTTT	CAIMLQSGEGIDTQYF
TRBV13	TRBJ2-5	.	.	TGTGCCAGCAGCTCCAGTGGAGAGACCCAGTACTTC	CASSSSGETQYF
TRBV9	TRBJ1-2	TRBD1	.	TGTGCCAGCAGCGGACGGGACAGCCCTACAAGGAACTATGGCTACACCTTC	CASSGRDSPTRNYGYTF
TRBV6-5	TRBJ2-7	.	.	TGTGCCAGCAGTACCCCCAGTTCGCAGTACTTC	CASSTPSSQYF
TRBV7-3	TRBJ2-3	TRBD2	few	TGTGCCAGCAGGGGCGGACTAGCGGGGGGCACAGTTTCAGCGCACACAGCAGATACGCAGTATTTT	CASRGGLAGGTVSAHTADTQYF
TRBV7-8	TRBJ1-1	.	.	TGTGCCAGCAGCGCAAACAGGAACACTGAAGCTTTCTTT	CASSANRNTEAFF
TRBV19	TRBJ1-6	.	.	TGTGCCAGTAAAGTACAGTCTAATTCACCCCTCCACTTT	CASKVQSNSPLHF
TRBV7-2	TRBJ1-1	TRBD1	.	TGTGCCAGCAGCCCTCGAGTCGGACAGGGGTTTTTCACTGAAGCTTTCTTT	CASSPRVGQGFFTEAFF
TRBV6-1	TRBJ2-7	.	.	TGTGCCAGCAGTGAAGGGGGACTGGGTCACTCCTACGAGCAGTACTTC	CASSEGGLGHSYEQYF
TRBV2	TRBJ2-2	TRBD1	once	TGTGCCAGCAGTGAAAGGGGGCCCGGGGAGCTGTTTTTT	CASSERGPGELFF
TRBV28	TRBJ2-7	.	.	TGTGCCAGCAGTTCCCCAGGAGGGGACCGAACTTACGAGCAGTACTTC	CASSSPGGDRTYEQYF
TRBV7-6	TRBJ1-3	.	.	TGTGCCAGCAGCTTAGCCACCCCACTCTCTGGAAACACCATATATTTT	CASSLATPLSGNTIYF
TRBV19	TRBJ2-2	TRBD1	.	TGTGCCAGTAGTATGGAACGGGACAGGCGACAAACCCCGAACACCGGGGAGCTGTTTTTT	CASSMERDRRQTPNTGELFF